The source of this TCR beta chain is a study of Ad26.COV2.S vaccination and SARS-CoV-2 variants. The wider study: Donor was one of the participants in the Ad26.COV2.S arm of the COV1001 trial. Regarding the study as a whole: Non-spike TCR breadth did not differ much between vaccine and placebo recipients.

Treatment reported: around 19 received Ad26.COV2.S at low or high dose, single or two shots; several received placebo; per-sample allocation not given. At day 63 after the first vaccine or placebo injection, samples were drawn. A word on this clone: Its antigen is undetermined.

Clones were read by immunoSEQ multiplex PCR, and TCRdb kept only the in-frame ones, dropping some. The table records 450,000 to 550,000 clones, roughly nine tenths of them present only once. Sample: peripheral blood, taken in a trial of Ad26.COV2.S vaccine versus placebo. This TCR was recovered from a person aged 18-65 years who received the Ad26.COV2.S COVID-19 vaccine or a placebo.

Written as DNA, the CDR3 is TGTGCCTCGAGCGGGGGCGCAGGGGGGTTCTATGGCTACACCTTC. Its protein is CASSGGAGGFYGYTF. This sequence joins TRBV10-3 and TRBJ1-2; 7 nucleotides agree with TRBD1. The germline V gene has CDR1 ENHRY and CDR2 SYGVKD. The CDR3 has 15 amino acids. J lost 4 bases, V lost 11 bases, and 16 bases had no gene match.